A selection of T cell receptor beta chains follows, all from one sample in a study of blood T cell repertoires in COVID-19. The method was immunoSEQ multiplex PCR; TCRdb's version includes in-frame clones alone and lacks a portion of them. Here the sample spans more than 110,000 clones, 70% to 90% being singletons. Sequencing was carried out using peripheral blood. All receptors derive from a human donor in a cohort sampled during active COVID-19. CDR3s include the opening cysteine and the closing phenylalanine or tryptophan. D genes are given only for firm matches. Rows may omit the clone size; those that give it use once, few, many or a size class.

v_call,j_call,d_call,clone_size,cdr3_nt,cdr3_aa
TRBV7-2,TRBJ2-3,NA,NA,TGTGCCAGCAGACCCGACAGGTTTAGCCTCTCATCCGATACGCAGTATTTT,CASRPDRFSLSSDTQYF
TRBV15,TRBJ2-1,TRBD2,NA,TGTGCCACCAGCAGTCCTCTAGCGGGAGGCCACAATGAGCAGTTCTTC,CATSSPLAGGHNEQFF
TRBV28,TRBJ1-4,NA,NA,TGTGCCAGCGTCTCAACTAATGAAAAACTGTTTTTT,CASVSTNEKLFF
TRBV3-1/TRBV3-2,TRBJ2-1,NA,NA,TGTGCCAGCAGCCAGGTGGAGTACAATGAGCAGTTCTTC,CASSQVEYNEQFF
TRBV5-1,TRBJ2-1,TRBD1,NA,TGCGCCAGCAGCCTCGACAGGGAATGGAATGAGCAGTTCTTC,CASSLDREWNEQFF
TRBV6-1,TRBJ2-1,TRBD2,once,TGTGCCAGCAGTGAGCTAGCGGGAGGGTTCCCCTACAATGAGCAGTTCTTC,CASSELAGGFPYNEQFF
TRBV6-4,TRBJ2-1,TRBD2,NA,TGTGCCAGCAGTGAGGGGGGACTAGCGGGGAATGAGCAGTTCTTC,CASSEGGLAGNEQFF
TRBV5-1,TRBJ2-1,TRBD2,once,TGCGCCAGCAGCGGTAGTGGGAGGGCCACTGAGCAGTTCTTC,CASSGSGRATEQFF
TRBV28,TRBJ1-6,NA,once,TGTGCCAGCAGTTTGAGTCATTCACCCCTCCACTTT,CASSLSHSPLHF
TRBV5-1,TRBJ1-1,NA,NA,TGCGCCAGCAGAAAGCTATTGGGCGACACTGAAGCTTTCTTT,CASRKLLGDTEAFF
TRBV18,TRBJ2-1,TRBD2,once,TGTGCCAGCTCACTACTCCCTCCGACTAGCGGGGGGGCCTACTTCCCCAATGAGCAGTTCTTC,CASSLLPPTSGGAYFPNEQFF
TRBV5-1,TRBJ1-5,TRBD1,NA,TGCGCCAGCAGCCTGGACAGGGGGCCCCAGCATTTT,CASSLDRGPQHF
TRBV24-1,TRBJ2-1,TRBD1,NA,TGTGCCACCAGTGATCTCAGACAGGGGGGCTACAATGAGCAGTTCTTC,CATSDLRQGGYNEQFF
TRBV11-3,TRBJ2-1,TRBD2,NA,TGTGCCAGCAGCTTACGGCACGGGGGGAGTCACAATGAGCAGTTCTTC,CASSLRHGGSHNEQFF
TRBV11-1,TRBJ2-5,NA,NA,TGTGCCAGCAGCTTACGGGGTGGGGAGACCCAGTACTTC,CASSLRGGETQYF
TRBV4-2,TRBJ1-1,NA,once,TGTGCCAGCAGCCAAGTGGGAATTGGAGGGCCTAACACTGAAGCTTTCTTT,CASSQVGIGGPNTEAFF
TRBV6-5,TRBJ1-2,NA,NA,TGTGCCAGCAGCCCGGACCCAGCGGGCTATGGCTACACCTTC,CASSPDPAGYGYTF
TRBV4-1,TRBJ1-1,NA,NA,TGCGCCAGCAGCCAAGTCTTGAACACTGAAGCTTTCTTT,CASSQVLNTEAFF
TRBV5-5,TRBJ2-7,NA,NA,TGTGCCAGCAGCATTCCTCGGGGGAGCTCCTACGAGCAGTACTTC,CASSIPRGSSYEQYF
TRBV5-1,TRBJ2-7,TRBD2,NA,TGCGCCAGCACCCGGGGGGGGGCCCACGAGCAGTACTTC,CASTRGGAHEQYF
TRBV11-2,TRBJ2-1,NA,few,TGTGCCAGCAGCGTAGGGGCCGGTGAGCAGTTCTTC,CASSVGAGEQFF
TRBV7-3,TRBJ2-6,NA,once,TGTGCCAGCAGCTTAAATGGGGCGTCTGGGGCCAACGTCCTGACTTTC,CASSLNGASGANVLTF
TRBV5-4,TRBJ2-3,NA,NA,TGTGCCAGCAGCCCCGGGACAGATACGCAGTATTTT,CASSPGTDTQYF
TRBV10-1,TRBJ2-2,NA,NA,TGCGCCAGCAGTGGAGGGTCTAACACCGGGGAGCTGTTTTTT,CASSGGSNTGELFF
TRBV5-1,TRBJ1-5,NA,NA,TGCGCCAGCAGCTTGGCAGGAATCGGCAATCAGCCCCAGCATTTT,CASSLAGIGNQPQHF
TRBV30,TRBJ1-4,NA,few,TGTGCCTGGAGTCGAAGGGGGGGACGTGAAAAACTGTTTTTT,CAWSRRGGREKLFF
TRBV7-2,TRBJ2-3,TRBD2,NA,TGTGCCAGCAGCTTACCCGCCCGGAGCGGGGGCTTCACAGATACGCAGTATTTT,CASSLPARSGGFTDTQYF
TRBV10-2,TRBJ1-5,NA,NA,TGCGCCAGCAGTACAGACAGGAATCAGCCCCAGCATTTT,CASSTDRNQPQHF
TRBV27,TRBJ1-1,NA,few,TGTGCCAGCAGTTTATACGGTCCGACAGTGCCTAACACTGAAGCTTTCTTT,CASSLYGPTVPNTEAFF
TRBV19,TRBJ1-4,NA,few,TGTGCCAGTAGTGCACAGGGCGCAACTAATGAAAAACTGTTTTTT,CASSAQGATNEKLFF
TRBV4-2,TRBJ2-7,TRBD1,few,TGTGCCAGCAGCCACGCGACAGGGCCAGAGCAGTACTTC,CASSHATGPEQYF
TRBV20-1,TRBJ1-4,NA,NA,TGCAGTGTTCTGGGGGGTGAAAAACTGTTTTTT,CSVLGGEKLFF
TRBV11-2,TRBJ2-2,TRBD2,once,TGTGCCAGCAGCTTACGGAGCGGGAGGGCCGACACCGGGGAGCTGTTTTTT,CASSLRSGRADTGELFF
TRBV6-5,TRBJ1-4,NA,NA,TGTGCCAGCAGTTACCTAAGGGGGGGAGAAAAACTGTTTTTT,CASSYLRGGEKLFF
TRBV29-1,TRBJ2-3,TRBD2,once,TGCAGCGTTGAGGCGGGGGGGGGTTCAGATACGCAGTATTTT,CSVEAGGGSDTQYF
TRBV19,TRBJ1-1,NA,NA,TGTGCCAGTAGTATGGGGACCGGGGCCAGGGGCACTGAAGCTTTCTTT,CASSMGTGARGTEAFF
TRBV5-6,TRBJ2-7,NA,NA,TGTGCCAGCAGCCTGAGAAATACAGGGCGACACGAGCAGTACTTC,CASSLRNTGRHEQYF
TRBV3-1/TRBV3-2,TRBJ2-5,NA,NA,TGTGCCAGCAGCCAAGGGAGTCTATTTCAAGAGACCCAGTACTTC,CASSQGSLFQETQYF
TRBV29-1,TRBJ2-1,TRBD2,once,TGCAGCTGTTTGGGGACTAGCGGGGGGGCCGTTTACAATGAGCAGTTCTTC,CSCLGTSGGAVYNEQFF
TRBV28,TRBJ1-1,NA,NA,TGTGCCAGCGCCTTATTGGGGCTGAACACTGAAGCTTTCTTT,CASALLGLNTEAFF
TRBV7-6,TRBJ2-3,TRBD2,NA,TGTGCCAGCAGTCTAATTCCGGGACTAGCGGGACGGGATACGCAGTATTTT,CASSLIPGLAGRDTQYF
TRBV6-5,TRBJ1-6,NA,NA,TGTGCCAGCAGTTACAGAGTTAATTCACCCCTCCACTTT,CASSYRVNSPLHF
TRBV6-6,TRBJ1-2,NA,NA,TGTGCCAGCAGTTCTACAGGGTCGGGCTACACCTTC,CASSSTGSGYTF
TRBV4-1,TRBJ1-2,TRBD1,once,TGCGCCAGCAGCCAAGATCCGACAGGGGTTGGCTATGGCTACACCTTC,CASSQDPTGVGYGYTF
TRBV28,TRBJ1-4,NA,NA,TGTGCCAGCAGTTATGGAGGGGCGGAAAAACTGTTTTTT,CASSYGGAEKLFF
TRBV4-1,TRBJ2-7,NA,NA,TGCGCCAGCAGCCAAGCCCTTGCGGGACCCCCCGAGCAGTACTTC,CASSQALAGPPEQYF
TRBV2,TRBJ1-6,NA,few,TGTGCCAGCAGTGACGGGTTACCACCCCTCCACTTT,CASSDGLPPLHF
TRBV4-1,TRBJ2-7,TRBD2,NA,TGCGCCAGCAGCCAAGATCGGGCTAGCGGGATTTACGAGCAGTACTTC,CASSQDRASGIYEQYF